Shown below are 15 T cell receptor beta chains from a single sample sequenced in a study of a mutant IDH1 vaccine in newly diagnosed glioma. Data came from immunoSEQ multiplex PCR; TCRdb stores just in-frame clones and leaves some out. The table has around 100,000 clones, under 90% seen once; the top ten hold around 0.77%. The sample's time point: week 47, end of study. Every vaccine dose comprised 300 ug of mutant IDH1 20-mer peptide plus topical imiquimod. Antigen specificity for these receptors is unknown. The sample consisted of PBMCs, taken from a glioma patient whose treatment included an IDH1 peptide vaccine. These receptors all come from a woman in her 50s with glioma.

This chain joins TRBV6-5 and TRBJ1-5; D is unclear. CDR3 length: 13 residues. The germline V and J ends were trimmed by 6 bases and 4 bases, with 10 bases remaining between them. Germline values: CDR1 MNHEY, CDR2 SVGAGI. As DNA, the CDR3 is TGTGCCAGCAGGGGGATACCAAATCAGCCCCAGCATTTT. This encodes CASRGIPNQPQHF.

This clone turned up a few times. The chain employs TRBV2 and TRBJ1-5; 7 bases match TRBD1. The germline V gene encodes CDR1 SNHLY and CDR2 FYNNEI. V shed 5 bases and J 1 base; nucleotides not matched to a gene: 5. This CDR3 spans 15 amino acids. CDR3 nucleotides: TGTGCCAGCAGTAAACAGGGGAAGAGCAATCAGCCCCAGCATTTT. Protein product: CASSKQGKSNQPQHF.

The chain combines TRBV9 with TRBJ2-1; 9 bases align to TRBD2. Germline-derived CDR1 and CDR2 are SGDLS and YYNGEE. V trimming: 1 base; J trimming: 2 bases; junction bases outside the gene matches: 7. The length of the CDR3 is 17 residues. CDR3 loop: CASSVTGQREAYNEQFF. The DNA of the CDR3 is TGTGCCAGCAGCGTAACGGGTCAGCGGGAGGCCTACAATGAGCAGTTCTTC.

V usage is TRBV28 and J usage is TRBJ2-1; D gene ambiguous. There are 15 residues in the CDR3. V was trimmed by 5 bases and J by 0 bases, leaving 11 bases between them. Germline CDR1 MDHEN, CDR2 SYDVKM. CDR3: CASSPPDSSYNEQFF. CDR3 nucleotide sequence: TGTGCCAGCAGTCCCCCTGACTCCTCCTACAATGAGCAGTTCTTC.

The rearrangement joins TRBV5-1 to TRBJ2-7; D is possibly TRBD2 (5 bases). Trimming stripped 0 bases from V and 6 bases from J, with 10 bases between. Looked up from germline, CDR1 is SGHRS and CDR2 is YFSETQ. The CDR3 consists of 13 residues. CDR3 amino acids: CASSLAGNIEQYF. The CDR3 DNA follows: TGCGCCAGCAGCTTGGCGGGGAATATCGAGCAGTACTTC.

CDR3 loop: CASSLARTGGGGTQYF. In nucleotides, the CDR3 is TGTGCCAGCAGCTTAGCGAGAACAGGGGGTGGTGGGACCCAGTACTTC. This sequence joins TRBV7-6 and TRBJ2-5; 8 nucleotides agree with TRBD1. CDR3 length: 16 residues. Germline-derived CDR1 and CDR2 are SGHVS and FNYEAQ. V lost 0 bases, J lost 7 bases, and 10 bases stayed unmatched.

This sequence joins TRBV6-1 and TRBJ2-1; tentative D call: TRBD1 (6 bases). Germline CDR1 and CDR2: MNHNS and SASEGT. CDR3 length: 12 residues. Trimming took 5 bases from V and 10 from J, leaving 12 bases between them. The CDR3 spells CASSYYREEQFF. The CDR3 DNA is TGTGCCAGCAGTTATTACAGGGAGGAGCAGTTCTTC.

The CDR3 DNA is TGCGCCAGCAGCCGACAGGGGACTAGCGGGAGTATCTACGAGCAGTACTTC. Translation: CASSRQGTSGSIYEQYF. This chain links TRBV5-1 with TRBJ2-7; 14 nucleotides agree with TRBD2. V lost 4 bases, J lost 3 bases, and 9 bases stayed unmatched. Per germline, CDR1 SGHRS and CDR2 YFSETQ. The CDR3 length is 17 residues.

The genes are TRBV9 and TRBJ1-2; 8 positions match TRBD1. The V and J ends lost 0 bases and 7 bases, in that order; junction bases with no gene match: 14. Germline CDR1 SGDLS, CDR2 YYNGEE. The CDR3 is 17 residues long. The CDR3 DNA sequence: TGTGCCAGCAGCGTAGGAGCTCCGACAGGGGTTGAGGGTGGCTACACCTTC. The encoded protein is CASSVGAPTGVEGGYTF. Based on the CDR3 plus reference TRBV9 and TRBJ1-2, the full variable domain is DSGVTQTPKHLITATGQRVTLRCSPRSGDLSVYWYQQSLDQGLQFLIQYYNGEERAKGNILERFSAQQFPDLHSELNLSSLELGDSALYFCASSVGAPTGVEGGYTFGSGTRLTVV.

The CDR3 nucleotides are TGTGCCAGCAGCAATATCCCCGGGGAAAAACTGTTTTTT. Its translation is CASSNIPGEKLFF. V usage is TRBV21-1 and J usage is TRBJ1-4. TRBV21-1 is marked as a pseudogene. The CDR3 is made up of 13 amino acids.

The CDR3 DNA follows: TGTGCCAGCAGCTTCGGCCGGCTAGCGGGGTACAATGAGCAGTTCTTC. Protein sequence: CASSFGRLAGYNEQFF. The rearrangement links TRBV7-9 to TRBJ2-1, with 9 positions matching TRBD2. J was trimmed by 4 bases and V by 3 bases; bases with no gene match: 7. This CDR3 spans 16 amino acids. Germline values: CDR1 SEHNR, CDR2 FQNEAQ (reference sequence). Based on the CDR3 plus reference TRBV7-9 and TRBJ2-1, the full variable domain is DTGVSQNPRHKITKRGQNVTFRCDPISEHNRLYWYRQTLGQGPEFLTYFQNEAQLEKSRLLSDRFSAERPKGSFSTLEIQRTEQGDSAMYLCASSFGRLAGYNEQFFGPGTRLTVL.

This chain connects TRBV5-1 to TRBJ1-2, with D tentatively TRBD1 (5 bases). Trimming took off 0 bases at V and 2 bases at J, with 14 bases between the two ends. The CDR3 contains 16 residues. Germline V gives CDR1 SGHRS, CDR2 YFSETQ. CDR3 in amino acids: CASSLGWIRENYGYTF. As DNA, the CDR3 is TGCGCCAGCAGCTTGGGGTGGATCAGGGAAAACTATGGCTACACCTTC. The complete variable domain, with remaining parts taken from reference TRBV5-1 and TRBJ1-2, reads KAGVTQTPRYLIKTRGQQVTLSCSPISGHRSVSWYQQTPGQGLQFLFEYFSETQRNKGNFPGRFSGRQFSNSRSEMNVSTLELGDSALYLCASSLGWIRENYGYTFGSGTRLTVV.

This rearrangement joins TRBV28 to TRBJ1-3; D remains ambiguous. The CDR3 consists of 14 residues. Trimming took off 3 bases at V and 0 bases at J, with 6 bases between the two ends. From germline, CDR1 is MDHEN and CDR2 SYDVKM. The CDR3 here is CASSLPSSGNTIYF. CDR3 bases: TGTGCCAGCAGTTTGCCGAGCTCTGGAAACACCATATATTTT.

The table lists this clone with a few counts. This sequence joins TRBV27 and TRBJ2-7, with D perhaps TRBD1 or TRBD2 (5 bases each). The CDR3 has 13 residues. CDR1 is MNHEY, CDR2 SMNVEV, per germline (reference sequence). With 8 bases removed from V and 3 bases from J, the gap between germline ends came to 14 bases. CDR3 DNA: TGTGCCAGCGCTGGGACGGCCTACTACGAGCAGTACTTC. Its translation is CASAGTAYYEQYF.

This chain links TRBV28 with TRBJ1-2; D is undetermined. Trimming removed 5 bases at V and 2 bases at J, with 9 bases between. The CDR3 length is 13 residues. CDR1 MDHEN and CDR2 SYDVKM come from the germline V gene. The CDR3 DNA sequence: TGTGCCAGCAGTCCCTCCAAGAACTATGGCTACACCTTC. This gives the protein CASSPSKNYGYTF.